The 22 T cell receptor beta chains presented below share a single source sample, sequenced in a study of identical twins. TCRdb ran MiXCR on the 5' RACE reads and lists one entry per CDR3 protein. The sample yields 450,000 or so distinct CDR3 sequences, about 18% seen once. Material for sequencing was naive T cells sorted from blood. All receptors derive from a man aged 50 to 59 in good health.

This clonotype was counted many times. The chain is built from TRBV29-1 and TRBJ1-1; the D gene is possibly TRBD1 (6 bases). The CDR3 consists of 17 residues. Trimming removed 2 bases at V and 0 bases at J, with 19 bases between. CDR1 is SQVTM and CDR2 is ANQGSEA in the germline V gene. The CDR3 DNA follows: TGCAGCGTTGAACCGCCCCTTTTGACAGGACTGAACACTGAAGCTTTCTTT. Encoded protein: CSVEPPLLTGLNTEAFF. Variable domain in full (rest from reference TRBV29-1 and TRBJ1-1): SAVISQKPSRDICQRGTSLTIQCQVDSQVTMMFWYRQQPGQSLTLIATANQGSEATYESGFVIDKFPISRPNLTFSTLTVSNMSPEDSSIYLCSVEPPLLTGLNTEAFFGQGTRLTVV.

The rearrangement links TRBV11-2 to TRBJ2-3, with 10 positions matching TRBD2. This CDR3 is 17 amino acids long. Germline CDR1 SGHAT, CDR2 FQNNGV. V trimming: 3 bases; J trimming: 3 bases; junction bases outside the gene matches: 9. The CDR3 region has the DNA TGTGCCAGCAGCTTTACGAGCGGGAGGGGACTTACAGATACGCAGTATTTT. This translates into CASSFTSGRGLTDTQYF.

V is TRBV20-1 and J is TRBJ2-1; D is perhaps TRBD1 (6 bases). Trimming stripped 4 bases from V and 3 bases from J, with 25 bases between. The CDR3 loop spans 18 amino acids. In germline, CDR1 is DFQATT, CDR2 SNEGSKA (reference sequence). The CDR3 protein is CSAMEVSGGLGSYNEQFF. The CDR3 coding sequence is TGCAGTGCTATGGAGGTCAGTGGGGGCCTAGGCAGCTACAATGAGCAGTTCTTC.

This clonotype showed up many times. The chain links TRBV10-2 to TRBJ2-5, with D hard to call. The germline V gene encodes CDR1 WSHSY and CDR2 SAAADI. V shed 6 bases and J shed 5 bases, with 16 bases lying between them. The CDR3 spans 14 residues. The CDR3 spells CASSAIRPSETQYF. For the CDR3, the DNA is TGCGCCAGCAGCGCCATTCGTCCTAGTGAGACCCAGTACTTC.

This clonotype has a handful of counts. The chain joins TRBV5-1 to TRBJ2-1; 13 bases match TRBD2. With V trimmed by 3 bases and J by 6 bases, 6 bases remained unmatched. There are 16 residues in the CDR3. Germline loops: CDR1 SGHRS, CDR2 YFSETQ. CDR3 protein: CASSWTGLAGTNEQFF. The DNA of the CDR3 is TGCGCCAGCAGCTGGACGGGACTAGCGGGGACCAATGAGCAGTTCTTC.

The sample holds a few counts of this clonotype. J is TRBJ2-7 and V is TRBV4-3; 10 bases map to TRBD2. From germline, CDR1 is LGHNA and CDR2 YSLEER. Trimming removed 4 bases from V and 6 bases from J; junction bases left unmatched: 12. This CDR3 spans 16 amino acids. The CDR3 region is CASSLRLAGVRREQYF. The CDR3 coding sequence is TGCGCCAGCAGCCTAAGGCTAGCGGGAGTGAGGCGCGAGCAGTACTTC.

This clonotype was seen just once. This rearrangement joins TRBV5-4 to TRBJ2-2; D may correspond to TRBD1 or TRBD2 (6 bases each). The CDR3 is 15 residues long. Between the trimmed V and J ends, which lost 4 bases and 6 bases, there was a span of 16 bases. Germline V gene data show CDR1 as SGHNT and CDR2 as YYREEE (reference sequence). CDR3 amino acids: CASSRSAGEAGELFF. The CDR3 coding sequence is TGTGCCAGCAGCCGGTCAGCAGGGGAGGCCGGGGAGCTGTTTTTT. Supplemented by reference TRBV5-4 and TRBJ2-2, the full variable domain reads ETGVTQSPTHLIKTRGQQVTLRCSSQSGHNTVSWYQQALGQGPQFIFQYYREEENGRGNFPPRFSGLQFPNYSSELNVNALELDDSALYLCASSRSAGEAGELFFGEGSRLTVL.

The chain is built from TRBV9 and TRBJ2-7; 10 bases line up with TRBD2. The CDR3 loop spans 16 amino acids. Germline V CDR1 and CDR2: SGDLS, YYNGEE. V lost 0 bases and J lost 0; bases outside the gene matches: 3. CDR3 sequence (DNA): TGTGCCAGCAGCGTAGGTAGCGGGAGGACCTCCTACGAGCAGTACTTC. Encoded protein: CASSVGSGRTSYEQYF.

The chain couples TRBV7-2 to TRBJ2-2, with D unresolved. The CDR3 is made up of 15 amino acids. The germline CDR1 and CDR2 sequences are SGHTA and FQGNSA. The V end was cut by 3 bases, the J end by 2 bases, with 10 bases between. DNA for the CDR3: TGTGCCAGCAGCTTCTGGGCTTCCAACACCGGGGAGCTGTTTTTT. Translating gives CASSFWASNTGELFF. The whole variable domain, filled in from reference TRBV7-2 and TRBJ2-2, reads GAGVSQSPSNKVTEKGKDVELRCDPISGHTALYWYRQSLGQGLEFLIYFQGNSAPDKSGLPSDRFSAERTGGSVSTLTIQRTQQEDSAVYLCASSFWASNTGELFFGEGSRLTVL.

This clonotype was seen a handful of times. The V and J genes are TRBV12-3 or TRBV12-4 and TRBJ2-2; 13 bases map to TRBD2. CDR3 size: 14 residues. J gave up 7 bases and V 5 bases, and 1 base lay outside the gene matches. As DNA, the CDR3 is TGTGCCAGCAGTCGACTAGCGGGAGGCGGGGAGCTGTTTTTT. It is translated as CASSRLAGGGELFF.

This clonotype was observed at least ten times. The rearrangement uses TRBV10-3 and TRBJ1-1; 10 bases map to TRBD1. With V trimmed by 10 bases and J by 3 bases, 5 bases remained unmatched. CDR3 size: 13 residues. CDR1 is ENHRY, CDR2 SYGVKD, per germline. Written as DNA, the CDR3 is TGTGCCACCAGACAGGGGGCGGACACTGAAGCTTTCTTT. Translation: CATRQGADTEAFF.

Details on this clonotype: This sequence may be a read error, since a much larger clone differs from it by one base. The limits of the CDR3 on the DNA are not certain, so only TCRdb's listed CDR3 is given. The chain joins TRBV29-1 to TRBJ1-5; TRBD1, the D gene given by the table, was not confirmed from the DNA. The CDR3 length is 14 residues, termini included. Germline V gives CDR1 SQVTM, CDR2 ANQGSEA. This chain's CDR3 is CSVGFGTGDQPQQF.

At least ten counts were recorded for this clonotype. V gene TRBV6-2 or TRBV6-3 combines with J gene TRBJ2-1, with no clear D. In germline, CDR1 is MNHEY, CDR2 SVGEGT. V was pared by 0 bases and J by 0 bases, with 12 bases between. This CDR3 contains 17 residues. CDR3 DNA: TGTGCCAGCAGTTACTCGAAGAGGCCTGACTCCTACAATGAGCAGTTCTTC. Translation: CASSYSKRPDSYNEQFF.

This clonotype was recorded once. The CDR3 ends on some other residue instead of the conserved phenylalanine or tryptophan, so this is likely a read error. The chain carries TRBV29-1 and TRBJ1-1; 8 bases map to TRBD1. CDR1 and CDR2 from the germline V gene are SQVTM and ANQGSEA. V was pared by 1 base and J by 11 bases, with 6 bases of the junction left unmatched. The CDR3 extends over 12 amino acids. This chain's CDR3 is CSVEAWTGRAFV. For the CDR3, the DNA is TGCAGCGTTGAAGCTTGGACAGGGAGGGCTTTCGTT.

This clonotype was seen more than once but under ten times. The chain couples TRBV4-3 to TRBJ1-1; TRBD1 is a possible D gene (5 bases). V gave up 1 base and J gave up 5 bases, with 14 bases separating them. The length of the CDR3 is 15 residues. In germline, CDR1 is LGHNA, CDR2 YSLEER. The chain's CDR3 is CASSQVARAGTEAFF. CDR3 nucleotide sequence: TGCGCCAGCAGCCAAGTCGCCAGGGCGGGGACTGAAGCTTTCTTT.

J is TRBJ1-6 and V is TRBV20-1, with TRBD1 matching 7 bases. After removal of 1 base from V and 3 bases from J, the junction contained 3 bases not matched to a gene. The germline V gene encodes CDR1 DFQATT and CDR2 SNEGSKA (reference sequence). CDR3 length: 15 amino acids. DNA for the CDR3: TGCAGTGCTAGAGGCCGGGACAGCTATAATTCACCCCTCCACTTT. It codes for CSARGRDSYNSPLHF.

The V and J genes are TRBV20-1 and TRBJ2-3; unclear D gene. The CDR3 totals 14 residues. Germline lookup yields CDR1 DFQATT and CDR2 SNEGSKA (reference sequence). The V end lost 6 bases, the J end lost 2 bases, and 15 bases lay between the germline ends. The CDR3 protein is CSAETGDATDTQYF. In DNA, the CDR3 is TGCAGTGCCGAGACCGGCGACGCCACAGATACGCAGTATTTT.

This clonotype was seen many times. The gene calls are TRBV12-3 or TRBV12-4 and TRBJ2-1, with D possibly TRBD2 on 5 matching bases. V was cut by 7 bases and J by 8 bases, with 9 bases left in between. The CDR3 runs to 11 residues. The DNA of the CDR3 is TGTGCCAGCACCCTTAGCGATGAGCAGTTCTTC. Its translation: CASTLSDEQFF.

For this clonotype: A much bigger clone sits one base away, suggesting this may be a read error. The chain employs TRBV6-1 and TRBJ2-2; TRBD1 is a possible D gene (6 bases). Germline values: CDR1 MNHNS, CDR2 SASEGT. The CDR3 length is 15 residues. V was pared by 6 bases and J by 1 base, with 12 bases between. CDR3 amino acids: CASRPPGQNTGELFF. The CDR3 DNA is TGTGCCAGCAGACCCCCGGGACAGAACACCGGGGAGCTGTTTTTT.

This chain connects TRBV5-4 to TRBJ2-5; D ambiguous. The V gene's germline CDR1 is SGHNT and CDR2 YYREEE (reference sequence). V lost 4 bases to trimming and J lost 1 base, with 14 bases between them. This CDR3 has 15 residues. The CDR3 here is CASSLWADSQETQYF. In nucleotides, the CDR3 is TGTGCCAGCAGCCTTTGGGCGGATTCCCAAGAGACCCAGTACTTC.

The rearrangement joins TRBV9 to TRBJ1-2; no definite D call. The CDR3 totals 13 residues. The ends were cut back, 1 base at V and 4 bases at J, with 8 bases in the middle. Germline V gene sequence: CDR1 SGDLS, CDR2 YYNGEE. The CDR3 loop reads CASSVPGPYGYTF. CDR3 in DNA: TGTGCCAGCAGCGTACCTGGCCCCTATGGCTACACCTTC.

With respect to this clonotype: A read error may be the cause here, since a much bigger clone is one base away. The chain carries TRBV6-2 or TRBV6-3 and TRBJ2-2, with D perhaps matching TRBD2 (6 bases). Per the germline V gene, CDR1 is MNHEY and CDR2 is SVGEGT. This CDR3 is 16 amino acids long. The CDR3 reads CASNRGLRGGTGEPFF. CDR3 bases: TGTGCCAGCAACCGGGGACTCCGAGGTGGGACCGGGGAGCCGTTTTTT.